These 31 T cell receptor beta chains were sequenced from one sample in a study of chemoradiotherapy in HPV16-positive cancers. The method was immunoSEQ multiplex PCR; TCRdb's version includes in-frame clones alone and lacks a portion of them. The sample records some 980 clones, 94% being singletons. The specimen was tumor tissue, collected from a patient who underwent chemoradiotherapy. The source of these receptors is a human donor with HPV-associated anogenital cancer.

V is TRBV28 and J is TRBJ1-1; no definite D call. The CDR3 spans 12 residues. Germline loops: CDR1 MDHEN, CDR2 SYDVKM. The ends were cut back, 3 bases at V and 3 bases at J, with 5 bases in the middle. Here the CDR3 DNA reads TGTGCCAGCAGTTTGGGTGACACTGAAGCTTTCTTT. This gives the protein CASSLGDTEAFF.

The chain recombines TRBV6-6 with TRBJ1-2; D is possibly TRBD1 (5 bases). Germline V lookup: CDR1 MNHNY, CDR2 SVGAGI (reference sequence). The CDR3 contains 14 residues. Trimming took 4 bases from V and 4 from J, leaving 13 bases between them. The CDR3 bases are TGTGCCAGCAGTTCCACGGGGCAGGCCTATGGCTACACCTTC. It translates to CASSSTGQAYGYTF.

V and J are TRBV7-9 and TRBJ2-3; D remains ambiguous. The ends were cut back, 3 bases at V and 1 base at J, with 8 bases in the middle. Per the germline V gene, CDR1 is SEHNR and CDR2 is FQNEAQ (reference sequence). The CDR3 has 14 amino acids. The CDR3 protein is CASSFGVGTDTQYF. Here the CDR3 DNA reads TGTGCCAGCAGCTTCGGAGTAGGCACAGATACGCAGTATTTT.

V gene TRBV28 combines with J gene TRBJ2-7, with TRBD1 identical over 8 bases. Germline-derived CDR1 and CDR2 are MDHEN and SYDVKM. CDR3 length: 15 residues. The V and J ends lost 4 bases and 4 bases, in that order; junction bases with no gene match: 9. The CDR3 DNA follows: TGTGCCAGCAGTTCCACCAGGACAGGGACTTACGAGCAGTACTTC. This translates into CASSSTRTGTYEQYF.

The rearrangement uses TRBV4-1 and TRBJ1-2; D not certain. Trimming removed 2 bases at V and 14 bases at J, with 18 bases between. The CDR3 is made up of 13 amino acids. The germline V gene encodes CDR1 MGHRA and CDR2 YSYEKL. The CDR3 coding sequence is TGCGCCAGCAGCCAAACTGCGTCGCCTTGGGTTACCTTC. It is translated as CASSQTASPWVTF.

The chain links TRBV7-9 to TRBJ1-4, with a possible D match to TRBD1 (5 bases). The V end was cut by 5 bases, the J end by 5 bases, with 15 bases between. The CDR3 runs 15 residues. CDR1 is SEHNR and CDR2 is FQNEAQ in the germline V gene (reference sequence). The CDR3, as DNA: TGTGCCAGCAGCCCCAGCAGGGATGGAAATGAAAAACTGTTTTTT. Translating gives CASSPSRDGNEKLFF.

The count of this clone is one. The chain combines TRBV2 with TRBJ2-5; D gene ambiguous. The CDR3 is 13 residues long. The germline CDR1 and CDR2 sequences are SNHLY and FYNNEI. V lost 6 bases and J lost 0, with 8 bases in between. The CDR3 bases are TGTGCCAGCAGGGTTTCGAACCAAGAGACCCAGTACTTC. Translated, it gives CASRVSNQETQYF.

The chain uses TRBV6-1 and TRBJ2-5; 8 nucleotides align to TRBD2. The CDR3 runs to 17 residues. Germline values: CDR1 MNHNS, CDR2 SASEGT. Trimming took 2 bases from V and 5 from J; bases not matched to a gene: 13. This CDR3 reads CASSERVVGLARETQYF. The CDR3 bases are TGTGCCAGCAGTGAAAGAGTCGTTGGACTAGCTAGGGAGACCCAGTACTTC.

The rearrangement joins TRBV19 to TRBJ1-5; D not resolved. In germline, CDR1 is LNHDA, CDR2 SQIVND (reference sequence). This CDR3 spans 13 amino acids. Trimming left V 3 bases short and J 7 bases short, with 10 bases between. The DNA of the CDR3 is TGTGCCAGTAGTATTGCGAGAGAGCAGCCCCAGCATTTT. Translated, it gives CASSIAREQPQHF.

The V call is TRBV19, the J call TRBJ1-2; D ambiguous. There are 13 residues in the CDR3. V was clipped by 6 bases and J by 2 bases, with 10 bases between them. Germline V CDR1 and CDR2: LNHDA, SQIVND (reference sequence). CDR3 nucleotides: TGTGCCAGTAGGACAACAGAGAACTATGGCTACACCTTC. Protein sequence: CASRTTENYGYTF.

The CDR3 is CASSIFRLAGLFSYNEQFF. CDR3 in DNA: TGTGCCAGTAGTATCTTCCGGCTAGCGGGACTCTTTTCCTACAATGAGCAGTTCTTC. The V and J genes are TRBV19 and TRBJ2-1; TRBD2 matches 9 bases. The J segment lost 1 base and the V segment lost 3 bases, leaving 13 bases of the junction unmatched. The CDR3 totals 19 residues. Per the germline V gene, CDR1 is LNHDA and CDR2 is SQIVND (reference sequence).

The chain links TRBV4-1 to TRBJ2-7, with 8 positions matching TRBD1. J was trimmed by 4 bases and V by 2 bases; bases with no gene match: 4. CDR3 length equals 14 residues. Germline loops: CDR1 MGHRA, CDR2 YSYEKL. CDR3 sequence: CASSQPTGEYEQYF. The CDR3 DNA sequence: TGCGCCAGCAGCCAACCGACAGGGGAATACGAGCAGTACTTC.

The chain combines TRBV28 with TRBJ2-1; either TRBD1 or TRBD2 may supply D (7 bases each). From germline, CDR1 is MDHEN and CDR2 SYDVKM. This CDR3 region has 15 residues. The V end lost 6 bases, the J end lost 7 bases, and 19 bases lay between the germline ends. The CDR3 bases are TGTGCCAGCAGGTCATCAGGGGGGGGGACGAATGAGCAGTTCTTC. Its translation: CASRSSGGGTNEQFF.

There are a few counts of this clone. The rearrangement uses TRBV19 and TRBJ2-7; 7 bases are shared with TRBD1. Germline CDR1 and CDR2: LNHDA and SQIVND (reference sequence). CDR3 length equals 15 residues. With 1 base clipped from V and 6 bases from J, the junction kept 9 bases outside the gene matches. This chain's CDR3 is CASSIGGGAGSEQYF. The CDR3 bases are TGTGCCAGTAGTATAGGAGGGGGCGCTGGGAGCGAGCAGTACTTC.

CDR3 nucleotides: TGTGCCAGCAGCCATACCGGGCTACGAATCCCAGCTTTCTTT. Protein product: CASSHTGLRIPAFF. This chain joins TRBV14 and TRBJ1-1; no definite D call. The CDR3 spans 14 residues. Per germline, CDR1 SGHDN and CDR2 FVKESK. V lost 3 bases to trimming and J lost 10 bases, with 18 bases between them.

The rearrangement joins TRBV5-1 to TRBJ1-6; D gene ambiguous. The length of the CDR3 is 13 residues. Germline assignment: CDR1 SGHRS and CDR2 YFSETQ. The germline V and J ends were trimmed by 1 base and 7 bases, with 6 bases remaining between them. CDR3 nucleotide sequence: TGCGCCAGCAGCTTGCACGAAAATTCACCCCTCCACTTT. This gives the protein CASSLHENSPLHF.

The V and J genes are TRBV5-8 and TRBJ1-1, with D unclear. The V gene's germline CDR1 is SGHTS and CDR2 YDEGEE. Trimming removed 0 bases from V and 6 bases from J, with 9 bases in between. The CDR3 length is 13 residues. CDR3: CASSLDVVAEAFF. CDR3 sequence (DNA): TGTGCCAGCAGCTTGGACGTTGTGGCTGAAGCTTTCTTT.

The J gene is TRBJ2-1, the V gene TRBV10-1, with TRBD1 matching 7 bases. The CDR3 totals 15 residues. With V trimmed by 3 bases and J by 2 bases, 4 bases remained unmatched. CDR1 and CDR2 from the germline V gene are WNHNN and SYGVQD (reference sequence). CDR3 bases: TGCGCCAGCAGTGACGGGCAGGGGGCCTACAATGAGCAGTTCTTC. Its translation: CASSDGQGAYNEQFF.

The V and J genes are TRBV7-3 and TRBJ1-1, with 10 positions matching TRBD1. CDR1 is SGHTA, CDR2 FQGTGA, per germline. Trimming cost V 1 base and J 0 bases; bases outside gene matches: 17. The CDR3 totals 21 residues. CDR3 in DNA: TGTGCCAGCAGCTTAAGGGTCGGGTTTAGTCAGACAGGGGGCTTGAACACTGAAGCTTTCTTT. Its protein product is CASSLRVGFSQTGGLNTEAFF.

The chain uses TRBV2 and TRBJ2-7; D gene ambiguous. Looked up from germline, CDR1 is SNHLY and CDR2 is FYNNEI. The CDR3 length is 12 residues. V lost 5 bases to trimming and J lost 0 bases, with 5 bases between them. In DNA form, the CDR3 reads TGTGCCAGCAGTACGACCTCCTACGAGCAGTACTTC. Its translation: CASSTTSYEQYF.

The CDR3 spells CASSLVRQRQETQYF. CDR3 DNA: TGTGCCAGCAGCTTAGTCCGACAGCGACAAGAGACCCAGTACTTC. This chain joins TRBV11-2 and TRBJ2-5, with D perhaps TRBD1 (5 bases). Trimming removed 1 base from V and 2 bases from J, with 11 bases in between. This CDR3 has 15 residues. Germline assignment: CDR1 SGHAT and CDR2 FQNNGV.

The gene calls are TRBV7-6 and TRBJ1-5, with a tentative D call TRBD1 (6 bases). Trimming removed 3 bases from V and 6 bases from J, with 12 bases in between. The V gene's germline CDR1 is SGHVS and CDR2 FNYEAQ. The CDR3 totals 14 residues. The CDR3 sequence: CASSFSGGGQPQHF. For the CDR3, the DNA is TGTGCCAGCAGCTTTAGCGGGGGCGGTCAGCCCCAGCATTTT.

In DNA, the CDR3 is TGTGCCACCAGCAGAGATATGGTAGTTCGGGGGCAGTACTTC. Translating it yields CATSRDMVVRGQYF. The chain recombines TRBV15 with TRBJ2-7; a possible D gene is TRBD2 (5 bases). The germline V gene encodes CDR1 LNHNV and CDR2 YYDKDF (reference sequence). The CDR3 is made up of 14 amino acids. The germline V and J ends were trimmed by 0 bases and 9 bases, with 15 bases remaining between them.

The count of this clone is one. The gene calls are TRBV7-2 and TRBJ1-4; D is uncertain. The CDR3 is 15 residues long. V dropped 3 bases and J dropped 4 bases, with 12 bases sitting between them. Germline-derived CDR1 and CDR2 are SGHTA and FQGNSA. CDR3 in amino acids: CASSFGPASNEKLFF. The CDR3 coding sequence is TGTGCCAGCAGCTTCGGCCCGGCAAGTAATGAAAAACTGTTTTTT.

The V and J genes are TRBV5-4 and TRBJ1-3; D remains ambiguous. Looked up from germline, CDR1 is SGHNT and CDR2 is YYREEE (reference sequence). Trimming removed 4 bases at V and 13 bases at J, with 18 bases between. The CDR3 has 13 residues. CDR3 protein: CASSIMTDPRIYF. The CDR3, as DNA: TGTGCCAGCAGCATAATGACGGACCCTCGGATATATTTT.

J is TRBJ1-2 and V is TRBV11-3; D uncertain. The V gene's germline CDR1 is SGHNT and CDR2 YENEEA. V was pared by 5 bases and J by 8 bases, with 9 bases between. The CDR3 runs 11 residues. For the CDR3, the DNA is TGTGCCAGCAGCCCACGAGGGGGCTACACCTTC. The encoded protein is CASSPRGGYTF.

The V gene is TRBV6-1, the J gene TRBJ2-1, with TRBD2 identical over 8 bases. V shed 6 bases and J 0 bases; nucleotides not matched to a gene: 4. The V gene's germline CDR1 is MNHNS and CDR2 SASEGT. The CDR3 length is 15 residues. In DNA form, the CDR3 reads TGTGCCAGCAGCGTAGCGGGGACCTCCTACAATGAGCAGTTCTTC. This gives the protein CASSVAGTSYNEQFF.

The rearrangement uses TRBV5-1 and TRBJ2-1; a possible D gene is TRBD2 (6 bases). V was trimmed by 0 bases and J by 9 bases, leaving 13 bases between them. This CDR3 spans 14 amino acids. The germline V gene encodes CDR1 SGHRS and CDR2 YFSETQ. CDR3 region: CASSLVGLHLEQFF. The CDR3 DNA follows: TGCGCCAGCAGCTTGGTGGGACTCCATCTTGAGCAGTTCTTC.

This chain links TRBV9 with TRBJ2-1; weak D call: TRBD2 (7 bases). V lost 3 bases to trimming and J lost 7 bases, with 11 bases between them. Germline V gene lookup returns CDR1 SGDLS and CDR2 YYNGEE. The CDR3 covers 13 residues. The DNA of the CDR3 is TGTGCCAGCAGCGAGGGGGGGCCGAATGAGCAGTTCTTC. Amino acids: CASSEGGPNEQFF.

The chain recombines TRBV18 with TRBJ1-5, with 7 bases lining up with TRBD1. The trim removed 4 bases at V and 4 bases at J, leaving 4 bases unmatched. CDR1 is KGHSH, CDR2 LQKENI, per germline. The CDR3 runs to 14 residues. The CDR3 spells CASSQGARNQPQHF. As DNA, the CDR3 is TGTGCCAGCTCACAGGGGGCGCGTAATCAGCCCCAGCATTTT.

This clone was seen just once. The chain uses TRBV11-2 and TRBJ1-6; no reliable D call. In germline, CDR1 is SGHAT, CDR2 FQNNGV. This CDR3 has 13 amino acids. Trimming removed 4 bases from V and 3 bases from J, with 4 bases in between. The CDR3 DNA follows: TGTGCCAGCAGCTCATACTATAATTCACCCCTCCACTTT. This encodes CASSSYYNSPLHF.